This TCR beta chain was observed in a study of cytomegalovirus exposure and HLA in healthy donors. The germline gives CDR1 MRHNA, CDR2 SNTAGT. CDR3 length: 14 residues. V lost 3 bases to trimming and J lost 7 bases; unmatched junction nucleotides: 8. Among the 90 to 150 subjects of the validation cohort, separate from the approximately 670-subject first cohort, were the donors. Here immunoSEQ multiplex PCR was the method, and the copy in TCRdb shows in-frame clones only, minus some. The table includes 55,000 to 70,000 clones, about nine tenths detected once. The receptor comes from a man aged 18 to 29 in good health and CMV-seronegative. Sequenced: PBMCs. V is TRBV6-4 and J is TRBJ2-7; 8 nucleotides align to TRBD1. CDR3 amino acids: CASSEAGGRGEQYF. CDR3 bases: TGTGCCAGCAGTGAAGCAGGGGGCCGAGGGGAGCAGTACTTC.